The present T cell receptor (beta chain) was sequenced within a study of OX40 agonist ivuxolimab in advanced cancers. In the study overall: Prior anti-PD-1, anti-PD-L1 or anti-CTLA-4 therapy was allowed; roughly 40% had some.

Measured with immunoSEQ multiplex PCR; TCRdb has only the in-frame clones, and not every one. Of 68,000 or so clones listed, 84% are singletons. On this clone itself: Its cognate antigen is unknown.

Whole-study findings and limits: Among the lowest peripheral clonal expansion occurred in 0.1-3.0 mg/kg partial responders.

The source is an adult with an advanced solid tumor such as melanoma, head and neck, liver or kidney cancer. Sequenced material: CD4+ or CD8+ T cells sorted from blood, taken in a trial of the OX40 agonist ivuxolimab.

CDR3 residues: CATGRAGVVEETQYF. CDR3 sequence (DNA): TGTGCCACCGGGAGGGCAGGGGTGGTTGAAGAGACCCAGTACTTC. The chain combines TRBV6-5 with TRBJ2-5; TRBD2 matches 8 bases. Germline lookup yields CDR1 MNHEY and CDR2 SVGAGI. V lost 10 bases to trimming and J lost 3 bases; unmatched junction nucleotides: 13. The CDR3 length is 15 residues.